This TCR beta chain was retrieved from a study of T cells in Graves' hyperthyroidism and ophthalmopathy. Study observations and caveats: Onset of ophthalmopathy came a median approximately 6.5 months after the model predicted it.

Amplification of TCR beta CDR3 regions was performed using RNA transcripts as template. First-round RT-PCR of the TCR CDR3 relied on the HTBI primer set. TCRdb ran MiXCR on the multiplex PCR reads and lists one entry per CDR3 protein. The table lists a few hundred thousand distinct CDR3 sequences, 21% of them singletons. This clonotype came up a few times. The antigen remains undetermined. CDR3 length: 18 residues. V shed 8 bases, J shed 4 bases, and the junction held 20 bases outside the gene matches. The germline V gene encodes CDR1 MNHEY and CDR2 SMNVEV (reference sequence). The sequencing sample was made of blood. The V call is TRBV27, the J call TRBJ1-5, with 7 bases aligning to TRBD1. The TCR was taken from a woman between 50 and 59 years old with Graves' hyperthyroidism. CDR3 sequence reads: CASGGEDRDRRLNQPQHF. The DNA of the CDR3 is TGTGCCAGCGGAGGGGAGGACCGGGACAGAAGGTTAAATCAGCCCCAGCATTTT.